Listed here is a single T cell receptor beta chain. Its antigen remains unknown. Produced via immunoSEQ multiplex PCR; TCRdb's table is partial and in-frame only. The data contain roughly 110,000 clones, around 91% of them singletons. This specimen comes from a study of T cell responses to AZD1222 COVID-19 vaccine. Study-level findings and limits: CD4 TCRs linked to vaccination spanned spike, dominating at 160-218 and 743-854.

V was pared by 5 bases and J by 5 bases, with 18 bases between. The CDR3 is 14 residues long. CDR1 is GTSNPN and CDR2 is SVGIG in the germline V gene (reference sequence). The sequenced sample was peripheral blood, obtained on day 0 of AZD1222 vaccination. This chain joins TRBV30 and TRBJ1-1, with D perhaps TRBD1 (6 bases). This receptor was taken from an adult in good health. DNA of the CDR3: TGTGCCTGGGGGGGCCCCATGGGGGGAACTGAAGCTTTCTTT. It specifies CAWGGPMGGTEAFF.